This T cell receptor beta chain was recovered during a study of shared clonotypes between healthy human individuals. Germline-derived CDR1 and CDR2 are LNHDA and SQIVND (reference sequence). CDR3 length: 16 amino acids. Germline trimming cut 2 bases from V and 1 base from J; bases unmatched to any gene: 5. Measured with immunoSEQ multiplex PCR; TCRdb has only the in-frame clones, and not every one. The data hold 730,000 or so clones, with around 72% observed a single time. Broader study findings: Clonotypes shared by all four donors outscored non-shared clonotypes in generation probability. Memory subsets generally showed smaller estimated richness than naive subsets did.

With regard to this clone: Antigen specificity is unknown.

The sample consisted of memory CD4+ T cells sorted from blood. Subset defined: CD45RA-negative fraction. The clonotype was recovered from a woman in her 30s in good health. The J gene is TRBJ1-5, the V gene TRBV19; 7 bases are a match to TRBD1. The CDR3 loop is CASSITGVWSNQPQHF. The CDR3 DNA reads as TGTGCCAGTAGTATAACAGGGGTATGGAGCAATCAGCCCCAGCATTTT.